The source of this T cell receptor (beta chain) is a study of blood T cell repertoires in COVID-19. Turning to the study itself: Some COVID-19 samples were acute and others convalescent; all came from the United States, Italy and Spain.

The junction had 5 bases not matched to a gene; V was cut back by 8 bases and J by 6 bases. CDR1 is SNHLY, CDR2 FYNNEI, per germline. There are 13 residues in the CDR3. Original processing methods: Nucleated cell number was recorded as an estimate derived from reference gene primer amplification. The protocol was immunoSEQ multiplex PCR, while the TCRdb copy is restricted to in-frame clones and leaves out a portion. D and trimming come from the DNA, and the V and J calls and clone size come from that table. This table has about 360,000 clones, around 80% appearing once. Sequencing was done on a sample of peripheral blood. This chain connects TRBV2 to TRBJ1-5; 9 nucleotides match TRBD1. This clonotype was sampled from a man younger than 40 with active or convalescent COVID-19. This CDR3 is CASRDRVIQPQHF. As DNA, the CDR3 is TGTGCCAGCCGGGACAGGGTAATTCAGCCCCAGCATTTT. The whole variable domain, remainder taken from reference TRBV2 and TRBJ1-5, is EPEVTQTPSHQVTQMGQEVILRCVPISNHLYFYWYRQILGQKVEFLVSFYNNEISEKSEIFDDQFSVERPDGSNFTLKIRSTKLEDSAMYFCASRDRVIQPQHFGDGTRLSIL.